This TCR beta chain was retrieved from a study of T-cell reconstitution after alpha-beta-depleted transplantation in children. Points from the study as a whole: The study reportedly traced alpha-beta T cells about two months after transplant to several hundred expanded graft clones. One year after transplant, T-cell counts and diversity came mostly from newly produced T cells.

J was trimmed by 5 bases and V by 5 bases; bases with no gene match: 5. The CDR3 sequence is 14 residues long. Germline V gene data show CDR1 as SGHAT and CDR2 as FQNNGV. Regarding this clonotype: As yet, its antigen is unknown.

TCRbeta library preparation incorporated unique molecular identifiers. TCRdb re-called the PCR reads through MiXCR, storing one row per CDR3 protein. This table has about 830,000 distinct CDR3 sequences, approximately 15% appearing once. The source is a male patient younger than 18 who had a stem cell transplant for acute lymphoblastic leukemia, so the T cells may come from the graft donor. The sample in question was PBMCs, mostly from graft donor cells, obtained 360 days after TCRalphabeta/CD19-depleted stem cell transplant. V usage is TRBV11-2 and J usage is TRBJ2-1; 8 positions agree with TRBD2. CDR3 loop: CASSPGGLDNEQFF. CDR3 nucleotide sequence: TGTGCCAGCAGCCCGGGGGGGTTGGACAATGAGCAGTTCTTC. The entire variable domain, with the rest obtained from reference TRBV11-2 and TRBJ2-1, is as follows: EAGVAQSPRYKIIEKRQSVAFWCNPISGHATLYWYQQILGQGPKLLIQFQNNGVVDDSQLPKDRFSAERLKGVDSTLKIQPAKLEDSAVYLCASSPGGLDNEQFFGPGTRLTVL.